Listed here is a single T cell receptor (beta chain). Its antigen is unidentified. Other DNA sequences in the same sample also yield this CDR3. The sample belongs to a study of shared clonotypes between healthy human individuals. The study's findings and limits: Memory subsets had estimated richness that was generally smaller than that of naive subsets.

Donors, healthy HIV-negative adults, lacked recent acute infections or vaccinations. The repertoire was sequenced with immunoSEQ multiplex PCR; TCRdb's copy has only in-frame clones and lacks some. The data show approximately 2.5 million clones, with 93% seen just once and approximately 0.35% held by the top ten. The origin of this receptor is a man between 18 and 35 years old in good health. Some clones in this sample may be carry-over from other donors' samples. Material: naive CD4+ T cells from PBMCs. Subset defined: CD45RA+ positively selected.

CDR3 sequence (DNA): TGTGCCAGCAGCTTAGATGGGCCCCAGCATTTT. As protein: CASSLDGPQHF. This sequence joins TRBV28 and TRBJ1-5; D is undetermined. Germline V CDR1 and CDR2: MDHEN, SYDVKM. Between the trimmed V and J ends, which lost 6 bases and 9 bases, there was a span of 9 bases. There are 11 residues in the CDR3.